A single TCR beta chain is shown here with its context. Its antigen is not known. This specimen comes from a study of T cells in Graves' hyperthyroidism and ophthalmopathy. The source material, RNA transcripts, was used to amplify TCR beta CDR3 regions. TCR CDR3 underwent first-round RT-PCR with the HTBI primer set. In TCRdb, the multiplex PCR reads were re-called with MiXCR into one record per CDR3 protein. The sample records more than 550,000 distinct CDR3 sequences, roughly 46% being singletons. Exclusion criteria comprised uncontrolled infection, other autoimmune disease, pregnancy or lactation. Findings and caveats of the study: Most thyroid-expanded clonotypes above 0.001 were also found in blood. Model predictions of ophthalmopathy came a median 6.5 months before onset.

The V segment lost 8 bases and the J segment 5 bases; nucleotides outside the gene matches: 9. CDR1 and CDR2 from the germline V gene are SQVTM and ANQGSEA. The CDR3 contains 14 residues. Specimen: peripheral blood or thyroid tissue (not recorded which). This receptor was obtained from an adult man with Graves' disease, either hyperthyroidism or ophthalmopathy (not recorded which). The chain uses TRBV29-1 and TRBJ1-6, with 7 bases matching TRBD1. CDR3 coding DNA: TGCAGCACCTCCGGGACAGCAGATAATTCACCCCTCCACTTT. Amino acids: CSTSGTADNSPLHF.